Below are 18 T cell receptor beta chains sequenced from a single sample in a study of T cell responses to AZD1222 COVID-19 vaccine. Generated by immunoSEQ multiplex PCR, the TCRdb table keeps only in-frame clones and is missing some. The repertoire holds under 200,000 clones, with 85% to 90% as singletons. Specimen: peripheral blood, collected 28 days after the second AZD1222 dose. These receptors were collected from an adult who received the AZD1222 COVID-19 vaccine.

V usage is TRBV24-1 and J usage is TRBJ2-3; possible D gene TRBD1, 6 bases. The CDR3 has 16 amino acids. V gave up 0 bases and J gave up 3 bases, with 12 bases separating them. Germline assignment: CDR1 KGHDR and CDR2 SFDVKD. The CDR3 DNA follows: TGTGCCACCAGTGATTTGGGAGGAAGGGGGACAGATACGCAGTATTTT. Translating it yields CATSDLGGRGTDTQYF.

V is TRBV3-1 (or the pseudogene TRBV3-2) and J is TRBJ1-6; possible D gene TRBD1, 6 bases. This CDR3 is 14 amino acids long. Germline loops: CDR1 LGHDT, CDR2 YNNKEL (reference sequence). The V end was cut by 4 bases, the J end by 9 bases, with 13 bases between. The CDR3 DNA sequence: TGTGCCAGCAGCCCCCAAGGGGGAGGTTCACCCCTCCACTTT. Translation gives CASSPQGGGSPLHF.

The J gene is TRBJ2-7, the V gene TRBV9, with 7 bases fitting TRBD1. Trimming at V came to 0 bases and at J to 6 bases, leaving 6 bases not matched to a gene. CDR1 SGDLS and CDR2 YYNGEE come from the germline V gene. The CDR3 spans 14 residues. The CDR3 sequence is CASSVAQGLSEQYF. For the CDR3, the DNA is TGTGCCAGCAGCGTAGCACAGGGGCTAAGCGAGCAGTACTTC.

V usage is TRBV28 and J usage is TRBJ2-5; perhaps TRBD2 as D (6 bases). There are 14 residues in the CDR3. Per germline, CDR1 MDHEN and CDR2 SYDVKM. Trimming took off 9 bases at V and 7 bases at J, with 21 bases between the two ends. The CDR3 coding sequence is TGTGCCAGTGAACGACGGGAGACTAGTCTGACCCAGTACTTC. Protein product: CASERRETSLTQYF.

The rearrangement joins TRBV2 to TRBJ2-1, with D possibly being TRBD2 (6 bases). Trimming left V 6 bases short and J 1 base short, with 13 bases between. CDR1 SNHLY and CDR2 FYNNEI come from the germline V gene. CDR3 length: 15 amino acids. The CDR3 loop is CASRENSGSYNEQFF. CDR3 nucleotide sequence: TGTGCCAGCAGGGAAAATAGCGGATCCTACAATGAGCAGTTCTTC.

In this sample, this clone turned up once. V usage is TRBV29-1 and J usage is TRBJ1-3, with D possibly matching TRBD1 (6 bases). This CDR3 contains 14 residues. Germline V gives CDR1 SQVTM, CDR2 ANQGSEA. Trimming took off 6 bases at V and 0 bases at J, with 12 bases between the two ends. CDR3 in DNA: TGCAGCGTAAAAACAGGGAGCTCTGGAAACACCATATATTTT. Translated: CSVKTGSSGNTIYF.

V is TRBV15 and J is TRBJ2-7, with D perhaps matching TRBD1 (6 bases). The CDR3 loop spans 13 amino acids. V lost 7 bases and J lost 5, with 15 bases in between. The V gene's germline CDR1 is LNHNV and CDR2 YYDKDF (reference sequence). The CDR3 region is CATTGTSLNEQYF. As DNA, the CDR3 is TGTGCCACCACAGGGACATCCTTAAACGAGCAGTACTTC.

The chain has TRBV28 and TRBJ2-3, with a possible D match to TRBD2 (6 bases). The V end was cut by 7 bases, the J end by 0 bases, with 17 bases between. Per the germline V gene, CDR1 is MDHEN and CDR2 is SYDVKM. This CDR3 has 16 residues. CDR3 amino acids: CASTWDSKGSTDTQYF. The CDR3 nucleotides read TGTGCCAGCACCTGGGACTCAAAGGGGAGCACAGATACGCAGTATTTT.

This chain uses TRBV19 with TRBJ2-5, with D tentatively TRBD2 (6 bases). Trimming removed 6 bases at V and 5 bases at J, with 13 bases between. The CDR3 covers 13 residues. CDR1 LNHDA and CDR2 SQIVND come from the germline V gene (reference sequence). The CDR3 is CASRAGPRETQYF. The CDR3 DNA follows: TGTGCCAGTAGAGCGGGTCCCCGGGAGACCCAGTACTTC.

The chain recombines TRBV9 with TRBJ2-6; 8 bases are shared with TRBD1. Germline CDR1 SGDLS, CDR2 YYNGEE. The CDR3 has 17 amino acids. V shed 2 bases and J 0 bases; nucleotides not matched to a gene: 4. For the CDR3, the DNA is TGTGCCAGCAGCGTGGCGGGACAGGCCTCTGGGGCCAACGTCCTGACTTTC. It yields the protein CASSVAGQASGANVLTF.

The V and J genes are TRBV19 and TRBJ2-5, with 8 bases that match TRBD1. The CDR3 has 13 amino acids. Germline CDR1 reads LNHDA; CDR2 reads SQIVND (reference sequence). With V trimmed by 5 bases and J by 4 bases, 3 bases remained unmatched. The CDR3 DNA reads TGTGCCAGTAGTTTTGACAGGGGAGAGACCCAGTACTTC. Amino acid sequence: CASSFDRGETQYF. Full variable domain (missing parts from reference TRBV19 and TRBJ2-5): DGGITQSPKYLFRKEGQNVTLSCEQNLNHDAMYWYRQDPGQGLRLIYYSQIVNDFQKGDIAEGYSVSREKKESFPLTVTSAQKNPTAFYLCASSFDRGETQYFGPGTRLLVL.

The rearrangement uses TRBV27 and TRBJ2-7, with D unresolved. The CDR3 is 10 amino acids. The germline V gene encodes CDR1 MNHEY and CDR2 SMNVEV (reference sequence). The V gene lost 11 bases and the J gene lost 3 bases, with 8 bases spanning the gap. CDR3 DNA: TGTGCCGGCATCTTCTACGAGCAGTACTTC. It is translated as CAGIFYEQYF.

This clone occurred once. The chain combines TRBV19 with TRBJ2-1; a weak D match, TRBD1 (6 bases). V lost 5 bases and J 4 bases, leaving 12 bases between the germline ends. Per the germline V gene, CDR1 is LNHDA and CDR2 is SQIVND (reference sequence). CDR3 length: 14 residues. The CDR3 spells CASSRQGLYNEQFF. The CDR3 DNA sequence: TGTGCCAGTAGTCGGCAGGGGCTATACAATGAGCAGTTCTTC.

The CDR3 sequence: CASSLARENSPLHF. CDR3 DNA: TGTGCCAGCAGCTTAGCCAGAGAGAATTCACCCCTCCACTTT. The chain has TRBV7-9 and TRBJ1-6; D uncertain. Per germline, CDR1 SEHNR and CDR2 FQNEAQ (reference sequence). The V end was cut by 0 bases, the J end by 7 bases, with 7 bases between. The CDR3 extends over 14 amino acids.

The chain couples TRBV5-4 to TRBJ2-3; no clear D. The CDR3 sequence is 14 residues long. The V and J ends lost 3 bases and 0 bases respectively, with 8 bases between them. The germline V gene has CDR1 SGHNT and CDR2 YYREEE (reference sequence). This CDR3 reads CASSSVTSTDTQYF. CDR3 nucleotide sequence: TGTGCCAGCAGCTCGGTTACTAGCACAGATACGCAGTATTTT.

The chain uses TRBV24-1 and TRBJ1-6; D might be TRBD1 (5 bases). The V and J ends lost 5 bases and 7 bases respectively, with 11 bases between them. The germline gives CDR1 KGHDR, CDR2 SFDVKD. This CDR3 has 14 residues. The CDR3 coding sequence is TGTGCCACCAGTGGGGGCAGCGCCAATTCACCCCTCCACTTT. Its protein is CATSGGSANSPLHF.

V gene TRBV12-3 or TRBV12-4 combines with J gene TRBJ1-1; no reliable D call. The CDR3 spans 12 residues. V was clipped by 6 bases and J by 11 bases, with 16 bases between them. The CDR3 DNA follows: TGTGCCAGCAGCCCCCAGCGGGAGCGGGCTTTCTTT. The encoded protein is CASSPQRERAFF.

This chain connects TRBV28 to TRBJ1-3; 9 nucleotides agree with TRBD1. CDR3 length: 16 residues. Germline lookup yields CDR1 MDHEN and CDR2 SYDVKM. The V and J ends lost 6 bases and 1 base, in that order; junction bases with no gene match: 7. The CDR3 sequence is CASSSGQGPSGNTIYF. The CDR3 DNA sequence: TGTGCCAGCAGCTCGGGACAGGGCCCGTCTGGAAACACCATATATTTT.